This T cell receptor beta chain was sequenced in a study of response to subunit inactivated influenza vaccine. Study-level findings and limits: Each seasonal influenza vaccination recruits few new T cells, the authors suggested.

Germline V lookup: CDR1 LGHDT, CDR2 YNNKEL (reference sequence). This CDR3 is 13 amino acids long. The ends were cut back, 1 base at V and 6 bases at J, with 9 bases in the middle. This clonotype was picked up a small number of times. Its antigen is not identified. MiXCR, run by TCRdb on the RT-PCR reads, gives a single entry per CDR3 protein. Of 150,000 to 200,000 distinct CDR3 sequences in the sample, approximately 10% were seen once. This TCR was sampled from a man between 50 and 59 years old who received an inactivated influenza vaccine. The material was non-naive T cells sorted from PBMCs, obtained roughly 48 days after vaccination. The chain recombines TRBV3-1 with TRBJ1-1; no firm D call. CDR3: CASSQVVGSEAFF. In DNA, the CDR3 is TGTGCCAGCAGCCAAGTGGTGGGGTCTGAAGCTTTCTTT.